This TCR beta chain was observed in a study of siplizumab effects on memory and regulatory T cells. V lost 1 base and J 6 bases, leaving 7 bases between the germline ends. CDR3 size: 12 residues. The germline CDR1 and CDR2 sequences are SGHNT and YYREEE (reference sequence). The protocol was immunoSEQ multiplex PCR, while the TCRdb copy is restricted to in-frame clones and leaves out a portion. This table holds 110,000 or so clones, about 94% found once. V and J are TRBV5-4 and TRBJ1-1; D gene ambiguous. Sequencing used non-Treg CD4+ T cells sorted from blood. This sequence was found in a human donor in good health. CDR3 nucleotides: TGTGCCAGCAGCTTGAGGGAATCTGAAGCTTTCTTT. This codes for CASSLRESEAFF. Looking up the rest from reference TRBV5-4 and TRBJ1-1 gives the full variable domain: ETGVTQSPTHLIKTRGQQVTLRCSSQSGHNTVSWYQQALGQGPQFIFQYYREEENGRGNFPPRFSGLQFPNYSSELNVNALELDDSALYLCASSLRESEAFFGQGTRLTVV.